These 6 T cell receptor beta chains originate from one sample sequenced in a study of persistence of HIV-infected CD4 T cells. Stimulation used around 10 ug/mL lysate from CMV-infected fibroblasts. CD40L/CD69 double-negative CD45RO-high memory CD4+ T cells were collected. This was the immunoSEQ version 4 assay in survey mode. Generated by immunoSEQ multiplex PCR, the TCRdb table keeps only in-frame clones and is missing some. Altogether 25,000 to 35,000 clones are present, roughly 80% being singletons, with the ten largest covering around 0.94%. For these TCRs, the target antigens are not known. The sample here was CD4+ T cells sorted from PBMCs after roughly 18-hour stimulation, taken from a patient who received antiretroviral therapy. The receptors originated from an adult man with HIV who was CMV-seropositive.

CDR3 DNA sequence: TGCGCCAGCAGCCCTTTAGGGCAGGGGATTACAGATACGCAGTATTTT. Its translation is CASSPLGQGITDTQYF. The chain joins TRBV5-1 to TRBJ2-3; a possible D gene is TRBD1 (6 bases). Trimming removed 4 bases at V and 3 bases at J, with 18 bases between. The CDR3 is made up of 16 amino acids. Germline CDR1 and CDR2: SGHRS and YFSETQ.

The chain joins TRBV19 to TRBJ2-7, with TRBD1 matching over 9 bases. Trimming removed 5 bases from V and 11 bases from J; junction bases left unmatched: 4. Germline V CDR1 and CDR2: LNHDA, SQIVND (reference sequence). The CDR3 length is 11 residues. CDR3 loop: CASSDRDREYF. The CDR3 DNA reads as TGTGCCAGTAGTGACCGGGACAGGGAGTACTTC.

This sequence joins TRBV14 and TRBJ1-1, with D tentatively TRBD1 (6 bases). Germline V gene data show CDR1 as SGHDN and CDR2 as FVKESK. V lost 6 bases, J lost 0 bases, and 8 bases lay in between. The CDR3 has 13 residues. The CDR3 DNA is TGTGCCAGCAGACAGGGTTTGAACACTGAAGCTTTCTTT. Translated: CASRQGLNTEAFF.

The chain couples TRBV20-1 to TRBJ1-5; D possibly corresponds to TRBD1 (5 bases). The CDR3 spans 14 residues. In germline, CDR1 is DFQATT, CDR2 SNEGSKA (reference sequence). V lost 3 bases and J lost 4, with 13 bases in between. This CDR3 reads CSASWRGGNQPQHF. The CDR3 DNA reads TGCAGTGCTAGTTGGAGGGGCGGAAATCAGCCCCAGCATTTT.

The V call is TRBV7-9, the J call TRBJ2-5; 7 bases line up with TRBD1. Trimming took 5 bases from V and 4 from J; bases not matched to a gene: 4. CDR1 is SEHNR and CDR2 is FQNEAQ in the germline V gene (reference sequence). The CDR3 has 13 amino acids. Here the CDR3 DNA reads TGTGCCAGCAGCCTAACAGGGGTAGAGACCCAGTACTTC. Translating it yields CASSLTGVETQYF.

This chain connects TRBV2 to TRBJ1-6, with D maybe TRBD1 (6 bases). The length of the CDR3 is 15 residues. V lost 4 bases to trimming and J lost 9 bases, with 16 bases between them. Germline V gives CDR1 SNHLY, CDR2 FYNNEI. CDR3 DNA sequence: TGTGCCAGCAGTGCTGGCGGCAGGGGTTCTTCACCCCTCCACTTT. Translation gives CASSAGGRGSSPLHF.